Listed here is a single TCR beta chain. The entry originates in a study of T cell changes during pregnancy in multiple sclerosis. The J segment lost 5 bases and the V segment lost 3 bases, leaving 9 bases of the junction unmatched. Germline CDR1 reads SQVTM; CDR2 reads ANQGSEA. This CDR3 has 15 amino acids. The assay was immunoSEQ multiplex PCR, and TCRdb's table has in-frame clones only and misses some. This table holds around 88,000 clones, about 92% found once. This sequence was found in a female donor in good health, enrolled as a control in a pregnancy study. Source: peripheral blood, taken after pregnancy. The V and J genes are TRBV29-1 and TRBJ2-5; 10 nucleotides align to TRBD2. As DNA, the CDR3 is TGCAGCGTTGAGAATCAGCGGGGGGGCCGTGAGACCCAGTACTTC. Translation gives CSVENQRGGRETQYF.